Here is one TCR beta chain with its context. The antigen is undetermined. The sample has other DNA sequences that encode this CDR3 too. These data are taken from a study of shared clonotypes between healthy human individuals. Measured with immunoSEQ multiplex PCR; TCRdb has only the in-frame clones, and not every one. Of 2 million to 2.5 million clones detected, approximately 94% appear once; the ten largest clones hold roughly 1.1%. As defined, naive CD8 cells were CD45RO-negative and positively selected for CCR7, with terminally differentiated effector memory CD45RA+ cells excluded. Every one of the donors was a Caucasian adult that lived in Nashville, Tennessee. Per the germline V gene, CDR1 is SEHNR and CDR2 is FQNEAQ (reference sequence). The CDR3 spans 15 residues. V trimming: 0 bases; J trimming: 1 base; junction bases outside the gene matches: 1. Study-level results: Memory subsets had estimated richness that was generally smaller than that of naive subsets.

J is TRBJ2-5 and V is TRBV7-9; 8 bases match TRBD1. The sequencing input was naive CD8+ T cells sorted from blood. The origin of this receptor is a man aged 18 to 30 in good health. The CDR3 DNA follows: TGTGCCAGCAGCTTAGCAGGACAGGGCCAAGAGACCCAGTACTTC. Translated, it gives CASSLAGQGQETQYF.